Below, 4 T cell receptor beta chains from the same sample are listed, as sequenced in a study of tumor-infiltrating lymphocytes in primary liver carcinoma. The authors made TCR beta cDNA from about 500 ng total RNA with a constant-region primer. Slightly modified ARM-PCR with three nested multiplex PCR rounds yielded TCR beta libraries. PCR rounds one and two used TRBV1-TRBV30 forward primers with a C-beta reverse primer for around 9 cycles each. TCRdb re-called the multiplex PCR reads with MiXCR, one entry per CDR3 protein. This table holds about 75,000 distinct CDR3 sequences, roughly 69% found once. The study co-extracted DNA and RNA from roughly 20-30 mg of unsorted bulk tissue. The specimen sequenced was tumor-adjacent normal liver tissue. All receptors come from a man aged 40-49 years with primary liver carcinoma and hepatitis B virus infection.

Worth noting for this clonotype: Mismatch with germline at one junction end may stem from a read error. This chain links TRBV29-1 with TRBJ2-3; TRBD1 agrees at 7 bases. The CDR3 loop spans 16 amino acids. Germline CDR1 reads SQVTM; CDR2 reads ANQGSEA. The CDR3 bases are TGCAGTGTCCTCGGGACAGTTCGCATGAGCACAGATACGCAATATTTT. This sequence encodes CSVLGTVRMSTDTQYF.

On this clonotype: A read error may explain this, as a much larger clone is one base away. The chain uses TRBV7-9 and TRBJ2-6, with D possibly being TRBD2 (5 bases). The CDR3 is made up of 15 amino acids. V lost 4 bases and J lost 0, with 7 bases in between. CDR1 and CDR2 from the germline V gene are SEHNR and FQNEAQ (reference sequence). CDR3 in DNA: TGTGCCAGCAGCTATGGGAGCTCTGGGGCCAACGTCCTGACTTTC. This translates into CASSYGSSGANVLTF.

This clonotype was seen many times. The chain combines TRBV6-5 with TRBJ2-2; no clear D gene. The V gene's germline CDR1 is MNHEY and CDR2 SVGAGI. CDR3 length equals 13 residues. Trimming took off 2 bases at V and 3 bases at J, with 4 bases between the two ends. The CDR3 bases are TGTGCCAGCAGTTACCAGGACACCGGGGAGCTGTTTTTT. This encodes CASSYQDTGELFF.

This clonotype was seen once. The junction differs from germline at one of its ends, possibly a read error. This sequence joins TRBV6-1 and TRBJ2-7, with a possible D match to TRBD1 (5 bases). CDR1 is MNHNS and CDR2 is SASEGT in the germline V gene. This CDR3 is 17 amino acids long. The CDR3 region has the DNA TGTGCCAGCAGTGGATCCGGCTGGTGCCAGGGTCCCTACGAGCAGTATTTC. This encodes CASSGSGWCQGPYEQYF.